The rows below give T cell receptor beta chains drawn from one sample of a study of Graves' ophthalmopathy and Graves' hyperthyroidism. One entry per CDR3 protein results from TCRdb running MiXCR on the multiplex PCR reads. This sample carries roughly 400,000 distinct CDR3 sequences, 15% of them seen once, and the ten largest clones take approximately 7%. Sequencing input: peripheral blood. Receptors originate from a woman aged 18-35 years with stable Graves' hyperthyroidism. Each CDR3 is given with its conserved first and last residue. Each record gives: J gene, V gene, D gene, clone size, CDR3 DNA, CDR3 protein. D genes are given only for firm matches. Where a row states a size, it is once, few, many or the class of an expanded clone; other rows omit it.

>TRBJ2-7|TRBV11-2|TRBD1|many
TGTGCCAGCAGCCCGCTAGGGGGACAGGGGATGACCTACGAGCAGTACTTC
CASSPLGGQGMTYEQYF
>TRBJ1-1|TRBV10-3|.|many
TGTGCCATCAGTGACCCGACAGCTCTAAGGACTGAAGCTTTCTTT
CAISDPTALRTEAFF
>TRBJ1-2|TRBV5-1|.|many
TGCGCCAGCAGCCCTCCTACCCAACAGGGATGGGGCTATGGCTACACCTTC
CASSPPTQQGWGYGYTF
>TRBJ2-3|TRBV12-3/TRBV12-4|.|many
TGTGCCAGCAGCGACGGGGGAGATACGCAGTATTTT
CASSDGGDTQYF
>TRBJ1-5|TRBV12-3/TRBV12-4|.|many
TGTGCCAGCTCCCAGTATAGGGAGCCAAAAAATCAGCCCCAGCATTTT
CASSQYREPKNQPQHF
>TRBJ2-3|TRBV19|.|many
TGTGCCAGTAGTATAGTGACAGGCAATACGCAGTATTTT
CASSIVTGNTQYF
>TRBJ1-5|TRBV27|.|.
TGTGCCAGCAGTTCGGGGGTAGAGCCCCAGCATTTT
CASSSGVEPQHF
>TRBJ1-1|TRBV7-8|.|.
TGTGCCAGCAGCTTTGACAGGCGCACTGAAGCTTTCTTT
CASSFDRRTEAFF
>TRBJ2-5|TRBV12-3/TRBV12-4|TRBD1|many
TGTGCCAGCAGTCCCAGACAGGGCCGGAGGGAGACCCAGTACTTC
CASSPRQGRRETQYF
>TRBJ2-5|TRBV4-2|.|many
TGTGCCAGCAGCCAAGGTGGAGGGGGGGCCCAAGAGACCCAGTACTTC
CASSQGGGGAQETQYF
>TRBJ1-1|TRBV6-1|.|many
TGTGCCAGCAGGGACGGGGGAGCTTTCTTT
CASRDGGAFF
>TRBJ1-5|TRBV6-1|.|many
TGTGCCAGCAAGAAGGTTTTCAATCAGCCCCAGCATTTT
CASKKVFNQPQHF
>TRBJ2-5|TRBV19|TRBD1|many
TGTGCCAGTAGTCCGGGACAGGGGATTTGGGAGACCCAGTACTTC
CASSPGQGIWETQYF
>TRBJ1-2|TRBV6-1|.|.
TGTGCCAGCACAGGGTGGGACGGAGATAACTATGGCTACACCTTC
CASTGWDGDNYGYTF
>TRBJ2-3|TRBV11-2|.|few
TGTGCCAGCAGCTTAGATAGGGGGGGCTCTGGACTCCTATCGCAGTATTTT
CASSLDRGGSGLLSQYF
>TRBJ1-2|TRBV20-1|.|.
TGCAGTGCTAGCGACAGGATCTATGGCTACACCTTC
CSASDRIYGYTF
>TRBJ2-7|TRBV20-1|TRBD1|many
TGCAGTGCTAGAGGAGAGGGGGCGCGGGAGCAGTACTTC
CSARGEGAREQYF
>TRBJ1-2|TRBV15|TRBD1|many
TGTGCCACCAGTCTTCGGCCGGGACAGCCCGCCTATGGCTACACCTTC
CATSLRPGQPAYGYTF
>TRBJ1-3|TRBV25-1|.|many
TGTGCCAGCAGTGAATTCACCCTCTCTGGAAACACCATATATTTT
CASSEFTLSGNTIYF
>TRBJ1-3|TRBV4-2|TRBD1|few
TGTGCCAGCAGCCAAGTAAAGGGGGCGGCATCAGGAAACACCATATATTTT
CASSQVKGAASGNTIYF
>TRBJ1-5|TRBV6-1|.|many
TGTGCCAGCAGCCCCCAGGGTGGTCAGCCCCAGCATTTT
CASSPQGGQPQHF
>TRBJ1-1|TRBV19|.|many
TGTGCCAGTACTTCCCCTAGGAACACTGAAGCTTTCTTT
CASTSPRNTEAFF
>TRBJ2-5|TRBV20-1|TRBD2|few
TGCAGTGCCAATAGCGGGAGCGGGTCGGTAATCCAAGAGACCCAGTACTTC
CSANSGSGSVIQETQYF
>TRBJ2-5|TRBV5-1|TRBD2|.
TGCGCCAGCAGCCCCGGGACTAGAAGGGAGACCCAGTACTTC
CASSPGTRRETQYF
>TRBJ1-1|TRBV27|.|many
TGTGCCAGCAGCCAGGGTTCTAAAGCTTTCTTT
CASSQGSKAFF
>TRBJ2-5|TRBV19|TRBD2|many
TGTGCCAGTAGTATTCTCTTTAGCGGGGGGAAAGAGACCCAGTACTTC
CASSILFSGGKETQYF
>TRBJ1-1|TRBV6-5|TRBD1|many
TGTGCCAGCAGTTACGGGTCAGGACAGGCTGAAGCTTTCTTT
CASSYGSGQAEAFF
>TRBJ2-7|TRBV7-6|.|.
TGTGCCAGCAGCTTAGCCCCCGCTTCGGGCGAGCAGTACTTC
CASSLAPASGEQYF